This T cell receptor beta chain was captured in a study of a mutant IDH1 vaccine in newly diagnosed glioma (dated by TCRdb to about 2021). About the investigation overall: Vaccination was initiated 4-6 weeks after radiotherapy alone, or concurrently with temozolomide cycles in the chemotherapy-containing groups. Prior to enrollment, patients had been given standard therapy consisting of radiotherapy alone, temozolomide alone, or radiochemotherapy with temozolomide, with the combination given to most patients. For exploratory analyses, roughly 25 treated patients had longitudinal TCRB deep sequencing done wherever samples were available. Peripheral blood samples were drawn at six visits, namely V03 (baseline), V05, V07, V10, V12 and V13. The week-35 safety follow-up took place at visit V12, and the week-47 end of study took place at visit V13. Of the roughly 31 treated patients, roughly 60% were male and about 38% were female, and the mean age was approximately 40 years.

The paper as a whole reports these results and caveats: According to the authors, sample limitations meant that analyses of patient blood samples could not be reproduced. Vaccine-induced immune responses across multiple MHC alleles were detected in approximately 93% of patients. Changes in the top peripheral T cell clonotypes picked up by TCRB sequencing did not appear to be linked to pseudoprogression. Availability determined which PBMC samples were chosen for TCRB deep sequencing.

The library was made by the immunoSEQ multiplex PCR assay. The hsTCRB Kit was used according to the manufacturer's protocol to amplify rearranged TCR beta chain sequences. Sequencing of TCRB libraries was carried out on an Illumina MiSeq. In the paper's pipeline: The proprietary platform of the kit vendor was used for demultiplexing, trimming and gene mapping. TCRdb limited this immuneACCESS table to in-frame rearrangements with V and J called. A share of clones is missing; checked studies link under half to unresolved V genes, and the rest is unexplained. That table is the source of V, J and clone size, and D and trimming were worked out from the DNA. In this sample the table shows about 24,000 clones, roughly 87% of which occur a single time. The ten largest clones capture 3.5% to 4% of the sample. The CDR3 goes from the cysteine to the phenylalanine over 11 residues. The DNA shown is the 33-base CDR3, in frame from base 1. V loses 10 bases of germline sequence and J loses 1 base, and the interval between the two ends is 4 bases. In the germline V gene (reference sequence), CDR1 corresponds to MNHNY and CDR2 to SVGAGI.

This specimen's time point label, interpreted: week 47, end of study. Each vaccine dose was 300 ug of a 20-mer mutant IDH1 peptide in Montanide, given subcutaneously with topical imiquimod. Patients received eight vaccinations in weeks 1, 3, 5, 7, 11, 15, 19 and 23, corresponding to visits V03 through V10. Newly diagnosed WHO grade 3 or 4 IDH1-mutant astrocytomas showing loss of nuclear ATRX were present in the donors. The samples were drawn from NOA16, a multicentre, single-arm, open-label phase I trial in Germany that tested a mutant IDH1 peptide vaccine in humans for the first time. The DNeasy Blood and Tissue Kit was used to extract genomic DNA from EDTA blood for TCRB sequencing. As concerns this clone: Its antigen specificity is not known. No clone much larger than this one lies a single base away; base qualities are absent.

This TCR derives from a man in his forties with glioma. Some clones in this sample may be carry-over from other donors' samples. The source was PBMCs, collected from a glioma patient whose treatment included an IDH1 peptide vaccine. The chain employs TRBV6-6 and TRBJ2-2; no D gene can be assigned with confidence. The nucleotide sequence reads TGTGCCATACAGAACACCGGGGAGCTGTTTTTT. This yields the protein CAIQNTGELFF.